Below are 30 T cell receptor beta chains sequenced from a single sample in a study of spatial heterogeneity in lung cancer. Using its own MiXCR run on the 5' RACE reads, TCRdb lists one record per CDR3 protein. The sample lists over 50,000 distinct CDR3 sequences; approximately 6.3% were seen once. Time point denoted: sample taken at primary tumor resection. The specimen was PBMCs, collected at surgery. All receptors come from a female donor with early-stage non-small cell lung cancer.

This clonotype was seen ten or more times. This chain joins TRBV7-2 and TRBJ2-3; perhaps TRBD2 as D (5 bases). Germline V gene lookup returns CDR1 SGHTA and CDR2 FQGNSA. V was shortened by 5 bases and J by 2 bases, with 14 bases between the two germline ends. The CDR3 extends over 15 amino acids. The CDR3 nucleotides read TGTGCCAGCAGCCTAGGAGGCAGGTACACAGATACGCAGTATTTT. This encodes CASSLGGRYTDTQYF.

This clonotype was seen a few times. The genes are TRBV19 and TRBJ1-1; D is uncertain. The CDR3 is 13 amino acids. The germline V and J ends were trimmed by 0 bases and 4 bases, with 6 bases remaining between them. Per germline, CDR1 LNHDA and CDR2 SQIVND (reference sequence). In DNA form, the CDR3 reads TGTGCCAGTAGTATAGATGGCCGCACTGAAGCTTTCTTT. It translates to CASSIDGRTEAFF.

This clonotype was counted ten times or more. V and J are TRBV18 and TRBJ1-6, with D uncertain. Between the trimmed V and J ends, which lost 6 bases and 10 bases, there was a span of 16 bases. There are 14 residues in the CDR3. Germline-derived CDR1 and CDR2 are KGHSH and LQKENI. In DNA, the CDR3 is TGTGCCAGCTCCCCAGCACCCCTTAGGTCACCCCTCCACTTT. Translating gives CASSPAPLRSPLHF.

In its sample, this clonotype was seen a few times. This chain's CDR3 is CAIIGRRVNYNEQFF. In DNA, the CDR3 is TGTGCCATAATAGGCAGGAGGGTAAACTACAATGAGCAGTTCTTC. This chain uses TRBV6-1 with TRBJ2-1, with D possibly being TRBD2 (6 bases). Trimming shortened V by 10 bases and J by 3 bases, and 19 bases separated the two germline ends. The CDR3 runs 15 residues. Germline CDR1 is MNHNS and CDR2 is SASEGT.

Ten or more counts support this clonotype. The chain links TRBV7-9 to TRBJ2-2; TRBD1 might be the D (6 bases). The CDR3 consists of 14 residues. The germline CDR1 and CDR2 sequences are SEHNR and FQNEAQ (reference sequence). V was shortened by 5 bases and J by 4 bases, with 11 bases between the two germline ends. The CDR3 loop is CASSPEGVTGELFF. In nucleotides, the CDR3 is TGTGCCAGCAGCCCCGAGGGGGTCACCGGGGAGCTGTTTTTT.

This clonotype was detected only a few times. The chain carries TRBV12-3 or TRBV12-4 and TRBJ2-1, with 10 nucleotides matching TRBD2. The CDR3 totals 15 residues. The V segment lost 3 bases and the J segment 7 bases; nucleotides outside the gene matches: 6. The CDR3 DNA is TGTGCCAGCAGTTTGATGAGCGGGGGGGCAAATGAGCAGTTCTTC. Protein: CASSLMSGGANEQFF.

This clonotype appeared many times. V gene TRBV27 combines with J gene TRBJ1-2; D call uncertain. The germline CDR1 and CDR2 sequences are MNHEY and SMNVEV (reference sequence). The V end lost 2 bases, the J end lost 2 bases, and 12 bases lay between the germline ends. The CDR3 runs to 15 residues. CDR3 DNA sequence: TGTGCCAGCAGTTTAAGCTGGGGTGGAAACTATGGCTACACCTTC. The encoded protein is CASSLSWGGNYGYTF.

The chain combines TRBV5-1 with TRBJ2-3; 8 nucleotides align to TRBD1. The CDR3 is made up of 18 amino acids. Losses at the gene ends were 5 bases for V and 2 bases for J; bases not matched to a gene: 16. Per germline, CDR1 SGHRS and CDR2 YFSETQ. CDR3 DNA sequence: TGCGCCAGCAGGGCCGGGACAGGACCAAGAGTTTACACAGATACGCAGTATTTT. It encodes CASRAGTGPRVYTDTQYF.

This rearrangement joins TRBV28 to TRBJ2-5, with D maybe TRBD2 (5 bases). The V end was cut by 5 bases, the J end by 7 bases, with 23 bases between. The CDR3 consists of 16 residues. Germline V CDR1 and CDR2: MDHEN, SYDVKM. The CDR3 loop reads CASSTSRAVRERTQYF. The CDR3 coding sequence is TGTGCCAGCAGTACTTCAAGGGCGGTACGGGAACGGACCCAGTACTTC.

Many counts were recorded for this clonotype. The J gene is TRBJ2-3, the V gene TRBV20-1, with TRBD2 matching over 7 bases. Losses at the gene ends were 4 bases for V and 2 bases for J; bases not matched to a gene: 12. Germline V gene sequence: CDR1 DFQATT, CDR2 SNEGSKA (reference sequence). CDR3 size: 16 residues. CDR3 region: CSATTLGTTLTDTQYF. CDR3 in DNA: TGCAGTGCTACCACCCTCGGGACTACTCTCACAGATACGCAGTATTTT.

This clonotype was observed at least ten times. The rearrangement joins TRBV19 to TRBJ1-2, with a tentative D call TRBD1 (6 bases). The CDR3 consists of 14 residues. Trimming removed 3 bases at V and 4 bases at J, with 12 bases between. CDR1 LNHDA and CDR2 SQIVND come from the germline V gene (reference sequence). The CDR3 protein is CASSIPGVGYGYTF. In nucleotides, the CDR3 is TGTGCCAGTAGTATCCCAGGGGTCGGCTATGGCTACACCTTC.

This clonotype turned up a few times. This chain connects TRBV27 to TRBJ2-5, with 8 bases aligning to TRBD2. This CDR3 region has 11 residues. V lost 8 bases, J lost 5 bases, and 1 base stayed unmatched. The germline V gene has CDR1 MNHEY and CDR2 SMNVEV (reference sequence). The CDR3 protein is CASRTSETQYF. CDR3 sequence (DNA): TGTGCCAGCCGGACTAGCGAGACCCAGTACTTC.

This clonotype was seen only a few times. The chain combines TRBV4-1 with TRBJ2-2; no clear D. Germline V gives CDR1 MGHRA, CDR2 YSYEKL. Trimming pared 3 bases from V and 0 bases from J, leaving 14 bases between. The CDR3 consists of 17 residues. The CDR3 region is CASSHGVVGANTGELFF. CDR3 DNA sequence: TGCGCCAGCAGCCATGGAGTGGTGGGCGCGAACACCGGGGAGCTGTTTTTT.

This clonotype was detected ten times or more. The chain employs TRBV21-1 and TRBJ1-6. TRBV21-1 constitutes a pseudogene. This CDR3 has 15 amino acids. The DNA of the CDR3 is TGTGCCTTCGGGGAGGGACGGACCAATAATTCACCCCTCCACTTT. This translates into CAFGEGRTNNSPLHF.

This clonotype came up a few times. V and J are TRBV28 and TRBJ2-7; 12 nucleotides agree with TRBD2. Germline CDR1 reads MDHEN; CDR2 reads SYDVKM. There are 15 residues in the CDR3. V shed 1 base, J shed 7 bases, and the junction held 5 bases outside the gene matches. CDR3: CASSLSTSGSREQYF. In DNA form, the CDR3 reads TGTGCCAGCAGTTTATCGACTAGCGGGAGTCGGGAGCAGTACTTC. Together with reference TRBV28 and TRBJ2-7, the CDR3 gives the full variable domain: DVKVTQSSRYLVKRTGEKVFLECVQDMDHENMFWYRQDPGLGLRLIYFSYDVKMKEKGDIPEGYSVSREKKERFSLILESASTNQTSMYLCASSLSTSGSREQYFGPGTRLTVT.

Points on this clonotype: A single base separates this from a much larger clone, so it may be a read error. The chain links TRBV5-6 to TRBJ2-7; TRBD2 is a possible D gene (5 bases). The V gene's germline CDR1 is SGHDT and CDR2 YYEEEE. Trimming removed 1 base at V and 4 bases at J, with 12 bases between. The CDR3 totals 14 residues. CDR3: CASSLRTGKYEQYV. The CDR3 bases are TGTGCCAGCAGCTTGAGGACGGGAAAATACGAGCAGTACGTC.

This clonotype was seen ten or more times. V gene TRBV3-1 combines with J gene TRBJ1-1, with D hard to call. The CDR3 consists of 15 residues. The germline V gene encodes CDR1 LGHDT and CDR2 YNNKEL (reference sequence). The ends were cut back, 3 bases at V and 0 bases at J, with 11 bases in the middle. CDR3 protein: CASSHPGALNTEAFF. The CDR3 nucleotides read TGTGCCAGCAGCCACCCCGGCGCATTGAACACTGAAGCTTTCTTT.

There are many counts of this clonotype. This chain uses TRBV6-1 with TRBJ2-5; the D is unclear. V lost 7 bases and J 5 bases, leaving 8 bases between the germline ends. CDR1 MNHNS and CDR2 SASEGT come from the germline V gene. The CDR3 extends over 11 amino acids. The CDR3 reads CASNQKETQYF. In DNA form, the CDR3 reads TGTGCCAGCAACCAGAAGGAGACCCAGTACTTC.

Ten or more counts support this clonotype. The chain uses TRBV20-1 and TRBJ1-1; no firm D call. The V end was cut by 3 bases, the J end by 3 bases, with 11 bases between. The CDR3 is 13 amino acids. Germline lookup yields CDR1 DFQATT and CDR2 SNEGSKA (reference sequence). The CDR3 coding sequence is TGCAGTGCTAGCACCCCGTTGGACACTGAAGCTTTCTTT. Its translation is CSASTPLDTEAFF.

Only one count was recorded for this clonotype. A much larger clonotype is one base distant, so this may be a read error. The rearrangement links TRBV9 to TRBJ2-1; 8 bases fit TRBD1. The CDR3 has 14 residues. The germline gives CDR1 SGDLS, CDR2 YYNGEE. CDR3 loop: CASSAQGAGNEQIF. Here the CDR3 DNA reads TGTGCCAGCAGCGCCCAGGGGGCCGGTAATGAGCAGATCTTC.

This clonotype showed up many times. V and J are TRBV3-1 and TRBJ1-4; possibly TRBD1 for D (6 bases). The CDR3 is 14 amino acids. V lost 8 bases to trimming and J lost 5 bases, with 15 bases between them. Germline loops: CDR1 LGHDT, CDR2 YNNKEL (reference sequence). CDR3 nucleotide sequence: TGTGCCAGCGGGGGGGACACCCGGAATGAAAAACTGTTTTTT. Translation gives CASGGDTRNEKLFF. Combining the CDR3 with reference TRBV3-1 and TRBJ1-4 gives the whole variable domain DTAVSQTPKYLVTQMGNDKSIKCEQNLGHDTMYWYKQDSKKFLKIMFSYNNKELIINETVPNRFSPKSPDKAHLNLHINSLELGDSAVYFCASGGDTRNEKLFFGSGTQLSVL.

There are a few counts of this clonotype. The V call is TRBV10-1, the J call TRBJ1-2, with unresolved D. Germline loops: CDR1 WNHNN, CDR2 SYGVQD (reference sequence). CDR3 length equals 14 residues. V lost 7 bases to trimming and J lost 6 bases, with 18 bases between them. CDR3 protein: CASNPRVGRDGYTF. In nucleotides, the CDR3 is TGCGCCAGCAATCCCAGAGTGGGTCGAGATGGCTACACCTTC.

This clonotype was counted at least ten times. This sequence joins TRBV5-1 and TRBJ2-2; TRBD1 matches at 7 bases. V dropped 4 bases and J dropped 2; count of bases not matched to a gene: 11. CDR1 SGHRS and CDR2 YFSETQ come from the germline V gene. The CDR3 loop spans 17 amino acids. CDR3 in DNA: TGCGCCAGCAGCGGAACGGCCGGGACAGCTAACACCGGGGAGCTGTTTTTT. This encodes CASSGTAGTANTGELFF.

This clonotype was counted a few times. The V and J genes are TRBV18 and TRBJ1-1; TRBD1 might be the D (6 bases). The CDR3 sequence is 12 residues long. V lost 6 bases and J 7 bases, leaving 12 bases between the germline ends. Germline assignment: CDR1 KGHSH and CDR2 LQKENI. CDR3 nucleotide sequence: TGTGCCAGCTCCGGGGACACCAGTGAAGCTTTCTTT. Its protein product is CASSGDTSEAFF.

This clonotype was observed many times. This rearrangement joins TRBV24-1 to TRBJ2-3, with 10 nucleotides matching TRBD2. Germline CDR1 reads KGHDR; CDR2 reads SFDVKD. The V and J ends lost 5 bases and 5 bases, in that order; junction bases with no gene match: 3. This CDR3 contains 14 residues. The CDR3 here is CATSGSGGGDTQYF. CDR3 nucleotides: TGTGCCACCAGTGGAAGCGGGGGGGGAGATACGCAGTATTTT.

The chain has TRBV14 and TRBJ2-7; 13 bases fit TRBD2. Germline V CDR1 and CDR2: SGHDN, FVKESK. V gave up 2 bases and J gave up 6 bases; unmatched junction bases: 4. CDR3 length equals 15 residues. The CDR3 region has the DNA TGTGCCAGCAGCCAAACTAGCGGGAGGGCCAGCGAGCAGTACTTC. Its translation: CASSQTSGRASEQYF.

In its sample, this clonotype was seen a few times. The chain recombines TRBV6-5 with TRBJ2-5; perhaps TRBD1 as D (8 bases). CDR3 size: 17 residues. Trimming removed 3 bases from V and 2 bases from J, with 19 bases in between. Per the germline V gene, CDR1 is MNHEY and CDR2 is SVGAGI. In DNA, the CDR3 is TGTGCCAGCAGTTATCGTAGGACAGGGAGGGGGCAAGAGACCCAGTACTTC. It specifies CASSYRRTGRGQETQYF.

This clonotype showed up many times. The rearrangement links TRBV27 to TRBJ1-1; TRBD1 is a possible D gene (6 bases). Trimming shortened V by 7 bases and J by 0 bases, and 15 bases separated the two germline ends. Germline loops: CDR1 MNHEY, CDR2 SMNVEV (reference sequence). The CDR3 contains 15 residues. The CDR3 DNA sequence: TGTGCCAGCAAAAAACAGGGCCGTCTGAACACTGAAGCTTTCTTT. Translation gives CASKKQGRLNTEAFF.

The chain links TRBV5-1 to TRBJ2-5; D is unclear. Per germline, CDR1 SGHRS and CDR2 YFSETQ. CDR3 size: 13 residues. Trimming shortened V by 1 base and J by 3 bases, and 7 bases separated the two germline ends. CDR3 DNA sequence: TGCGCCAGCAGCTTGTCTTTCAAAGAGACCCAGTACTTC. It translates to CASSLSFKETQYF.

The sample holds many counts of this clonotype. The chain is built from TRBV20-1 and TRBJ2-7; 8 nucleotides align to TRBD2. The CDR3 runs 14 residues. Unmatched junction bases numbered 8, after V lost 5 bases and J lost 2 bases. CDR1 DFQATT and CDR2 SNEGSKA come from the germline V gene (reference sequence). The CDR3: CSAESSGRTYEQYF. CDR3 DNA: TGCAGTGCTGAGTCTAGCGGGCGCACCTACGAGCAGTACTTC.